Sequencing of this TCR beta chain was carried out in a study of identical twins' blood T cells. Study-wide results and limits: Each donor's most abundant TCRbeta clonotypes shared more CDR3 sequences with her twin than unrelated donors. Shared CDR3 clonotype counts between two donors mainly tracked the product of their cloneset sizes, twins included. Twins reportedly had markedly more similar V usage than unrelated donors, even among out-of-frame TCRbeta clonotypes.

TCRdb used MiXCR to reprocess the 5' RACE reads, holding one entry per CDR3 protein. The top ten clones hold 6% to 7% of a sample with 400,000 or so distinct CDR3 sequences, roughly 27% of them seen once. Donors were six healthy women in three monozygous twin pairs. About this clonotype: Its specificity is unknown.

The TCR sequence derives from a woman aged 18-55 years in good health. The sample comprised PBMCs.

CDR3 nucleotide sequence: TGTGCCAGTAGTTCCCAAGACTTTTATGGCTACACCTTC. Translating gives CASSSQDFYGYTF. The chain carries TRBV19 and TRBJ1-2; D call uncertain. V was clipped by 5 bases and J by 5 bases, with 12 bases between them. The CDR3 runs 13 residues. Germline-derived CDR1 and CDR2 are LNHDA and SQIVND (reference sequence).